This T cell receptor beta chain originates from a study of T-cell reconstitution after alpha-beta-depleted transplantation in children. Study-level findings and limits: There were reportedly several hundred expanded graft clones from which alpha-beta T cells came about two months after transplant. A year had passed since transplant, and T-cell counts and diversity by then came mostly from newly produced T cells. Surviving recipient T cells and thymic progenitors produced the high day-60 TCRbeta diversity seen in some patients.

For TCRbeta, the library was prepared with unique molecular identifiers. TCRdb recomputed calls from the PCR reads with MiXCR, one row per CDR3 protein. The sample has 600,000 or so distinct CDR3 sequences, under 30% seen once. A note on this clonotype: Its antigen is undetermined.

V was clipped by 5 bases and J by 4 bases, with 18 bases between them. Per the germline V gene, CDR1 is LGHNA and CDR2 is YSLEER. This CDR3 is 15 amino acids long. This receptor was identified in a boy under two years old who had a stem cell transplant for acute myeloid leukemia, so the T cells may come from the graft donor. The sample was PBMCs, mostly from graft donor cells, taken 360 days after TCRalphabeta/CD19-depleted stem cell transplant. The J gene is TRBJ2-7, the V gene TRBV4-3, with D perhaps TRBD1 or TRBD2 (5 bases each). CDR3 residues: CASSTRDREKYEQYF. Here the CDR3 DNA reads TGCGCCAGCAGCACACGGGACCGCGAGAAGTACGAGCAGTACTTC.